The clone carrying this T cell receptor beta chain was counted a single time. Assay used: immunoSEQ multiplex PCR; TCRdb lists only in-frame clones, some missing. The table shows some 250,000 clones, with about 87% occurring only once. The CDR3 runs to 15 residues. Germline CDR1 and CDR2: MNHEY and SMNVEV (reference sequence). The ends were cut back, 1 base at V and 7 bases at J, with 16 bases in the middle. This sample was taken from a study of blood T cell repertoires in COVID-19. This chain links TRBV27 with TRBJ1-2; D gene ambiguous. The clonotype was recovered from a woman in her seventies with active or convalescent COVID-19. The material sequenced was peripheral blood. The CDR3 DNA sequence: TGTGCCAGCAGTTTATTAGGAGACCTCACGGGTGGCTACACCTTC. The encoded protein is CASSLLGDLTGGYTF.